The 27 T cell receptor beta chains below all came from one sample that was sequenced in a study of blood T cells in healthy people across ages. Then a second PCR, running about 6 to 12 cycles, was carried out with a sample-barcoded 5' primer and a J-beta primer mix. MiXCR, run by TCRdb on the 5' RACE reads, gives a single entry per CDR3 protein. The data show roughly 1,100,000 distinct CDR3 sequences, 20% to 25% seen once. These data were also filed under a second study, of T cells of mothers and their children.

Sample: blood. These receptors were taken from a girl aged 2 to 10 in good health.

V usage is TRBV3-1 and J usage is TRBJ2-5; tentative D call: TRBD1 (5 bases). Near its end, the DNA agrees better with TRBJ2-1, so the J call may be wrong. From germline, CDR1 is LGHDT and CDR2 YNNKEL (reference sequence). This CDR3 has 18 amino acids. CDR3 bases: TGTGCCAGCAGCCGTGGGGCTGGTCCCTTAGGAACGTACGATGAGCAGTTCTTC. This translates into CASSRGAGPLGTYDEQFF.

This clonotype was picked up a small number of times. The rearrangement uses TRBV6-5 and TRBJ2-2; the match to TRBD2 covers 10 bases. CDR1 is MNHEY, CDR2 SVGAGI, per germline. Trimming at V came to 5 bases and at J to 4 bases, leaving 7 bases not matched to a gene. The CDR3 length is 16 residues. The CDR3 here is CASSLLAGKGTGELFF. In DNA form, the CDR3 reads TGTGCCAGCAGTCTACTAGCGGGGAAAGGCACCGGGGAGCTGTTTTTT.

This sequence joins TRBV28 and TRBJ1-1, with D unresolved. The CDR3 runs 13 residues. V lost 0 bases and J lost 3, with 5 bases in between. Germline V CDR1 and CDR2: MDHEN, SYDVKM. The CDR3 DNA sequence: TGTGCCAGCAGTTTATGGTCGTACACTGAAGCTTTCTTT. Its protein product is CASSLWSYTEAFF. Full variable domain (outside the CDR3, taken from reference TRBV28 and TRBJ1-1): DVKVTQSSRYLVKRTGEKVFLECVQDMDHENMFWYRQDPGLGLRLIYFSYDVKMKEKGDIPEGYSVSREKKERFSLILESASTNQTSMYLCASSLWSYTEAFFGQGTRLTVV.

In its sample, this clonotype was seen a few times. The chain has TRBV11-1 and TRBJ1-2; D gene unclear. The CDR3 covers 13 residues. The germline V and J ends were trimmed by 4 bases and 4 bases, with 10 bases remaining between them. The V gene's germline CDR1 is SGHAT and CDR2 FQDESV (reference sequence). The CDR3 is CASSSRSTYGYTF. The CDR3 DNA follows: TGTGCCAGCAGCTCCCGGAGCACCTATGGCTACACCTTC. The full variable domain, with the rest looked up from reference TRBV11-1 and TRBJ1-2, is EAEVAQSPRYKITEKSQAVAFWCDPISGHATLYWYRQILGQGPELLVQFQDESVVDDSQLPKDRFSAERLKGVDSTLKIQPAELGDSAMYLCASSSRSTYGYTFGSGTRLTVV.

V and J are TRBV2 and TRBJ1-1; tentative D call: TRBD1 (6 bases). V lost 6 bases and J 1 base, leaving 18 bases between the germline ends. In germline, CDR1 is SNHLY, CDR2 FYNNEI. The CDR3 has 16 amino acids. The CDR3 bases are TGTGCCAGCAGGCGTGCCCTCGGGGGGCCGAACACTGAAGCTTTCTTT. Amino acids: CASRRALGGPNTEAFF.

This chain uses TRBV12-3 or TRBV12-4 with TRBJ1-2; a possible D gene is TRBD1 (5 bases). The CDR3 is 12 residues long. The ends were cut back, 2 bases at V and 14 bases at J, with 15 bases in the middle. Written as DNA, the CDR3 is TGTGCCAGCAGTTTAACGGGGTTGAGGGGTACCTTC. Translating gives CASSLTGLRGTF.

The rearrangement joins TRBV5-1 to TRBJ2-6, with TRBD1 matching over 7 bases. Trimming took 0 bases from V and 3 from J; bases not matched to a gene: 6. Germline CDR1 SGHRS, CDR2 YFSETQ. The CDR3 loop spans 17 amino acids. CDR3 DNA sequence: TGCGCCAGCAGCTTGGACGGCAGGGGGTTTGGGGCCAACGTCCTGACTTTC. The encoded protein is CASSLDGRGFGANVLTF. Full variable domain (missing parts from reference TRBV5-1 and TRBJ2-6): KAGVTQTPRYLIKTRGQQVTLSCSPISGHRSVSWYQQTPGQGLQFLFEYFSETQRNKGNFPGRFSGRQFSNSRSEMNVSTLELGDSALYLCASSLDGRGFGANVLTFGAGSRLTVL.

This chain joins TRBV2 and TRBJ1-2; D call uncertain. This CDR3 has 16 amino acids. Germline assignment: CDR1 SNHLY and CDR2 FYNNEI. V was pared by 5 bases and J by 6 bases, with 22 bases between. CDR3 sequence reads: CASSPPGPPTTNGYTF. Written as DNA, the CDR3 is TGTGCCAGCAGTCCACCCGGACCGCCAACAACAAATGGCTACACCTTC.

This clonotype has just a few counts. This CDR3 is CASSNRDYNYGYTF. The CDR3 DNA is TGTGCCAGCAGTAACCGGGACTACAACTATGGCTACACCTTC. The V gene is TRBV12-3 or TRBV12-4, the J gene TRBJ1-2; weak D call: TRBD1 (5 bases). The CDR3 is made up of 14 amino acids. Trimming cost V 5 bases and J 2 bases, with 12 bases left between them.

This clonotype was seen a handful of times. CDR3 region: CASSEDRHYHEQFF. CDR3 in DNA: TGTGCCAGCAGTGAAGACAGACATTACCATGAGCAGTTCTTC. The chain recombines TRBV2 with TRBJ2-1; D is uncertain. This CDR3 is 14 amino acids long. Germline loops: CDR1 SNHLY, CDR2 FYNNEI. Trimming took 1 base from V and 8 from J, leaving 12 bases between them.

This clonotype was recorded a few times. The gene calls are TRBV20-1 and TRBJ2-1, with 13 nucleotides matching TRBD2. In germline, CDR1 is DFQATT, CDR2 SNEGSKA (reference sequence). Trimming removed 2 bases from V and 6 bases from J; junction bases left unmatched: 4. This CDR3 has 15 residues. The CDR3 here is CSARRLAGGTNEQFF. In nucleotides, the CDR3 is TGCAGTGCTAGAAGACTAGCGGGAGGAACCAATGAGCAGTTCTTC.

This clonotype has a handful of counts. This chain connects TRBV3-1 to TRBJ2-1; D not certain. This CDR3 contains 12 residues. V lost 1 base and J lost 9, with 7 bases in between. CDR1 is LGHDT and CDR2 is YNNKEL in the germline V gene (reference sequence). The CDR3 nucleotides are TGTGCCAGCAGCCAAGTCCCAGGTGAGCAGTTCTTC. It specifies CASSQVPGEQFF.

There are a few counts of this clonotype. An end of the junction differs from the germline gene, which may be a read error. This rearrangement joins TRBV7-7 to TRBJ2-1; 7 bases are a match to TRBD2. The V gene's germline CDR1 is SSHAT and CDR2 FNYEAQ (reference sequence). This CDR3 comprises 14 residues. This CDR3 is CASSFGAGADEQFF. CDR3 DNA sequence: TGTGCTAGCAGCTTCGGGGCGGGAGCGGATGAGCAGTTCTTC.

This clonotype was detected a few times. This chain connects TRBV9 to TRBJ2-5; D is uncertain. Gene TRBJ2-1 matches the end of the DNA better, so the J call may be wrong. CDR1 is SGDLS, CDR2 YYNGEE, per germline. The CDR3 spans 15 residues. The CDR3 sequence is CASSVAGNIYNEQFF. The CDR3 DNA reads TGTGCCAGCAGCGTAGCGGGTAATATTTACAATGAGCAGTTCTTC.

In its sample, this clonotype was seen a few times. V usage is TRBV20-1 and J usage is TRBJ1-5; D is uncertain. The V gene lost 3 bases and the J gene lost 6 bases, with 12 bases spanning the gap. In germline, CDR1 is DFQATT, CDR2 SNEGSKA (reference sequence). The CDR3 covers 13 residues. The CDR3 sequence: CSASYREGQPQHF. In DNA form, the CDR3 reads TGCAGTGCTAGTTATAGGGAAGGTCAGCCCCAGCATTTT.

This clonotype came up a few times. The CDR3 loop reads CASMGGEQFF. DNA of the CDR3: TGTGCTAGCATGGGGGGAGAGCAGTTCTTC. This sequence joins TRBV12-5 and TRBJ2-1; D might be TRBD2 (6 bases). The germline CDR1 and CDR2 sequences are LGHNT and FRNRAP. This CDR3 spans 10 amino acids. Trimming cost V 9 bases and J 10 bases, with 10 bases left between them.

The sample holds a few counts of this clonotype. The chain recombines TRBV7-8 with TRBJ2-3; 7 positions agree with TRBD1. J lost 4 bases, V lost 5 bases, and 9 bases had no gene match. This CDR3 is built from 15 residues. Looked up from germline, CDR1 is SGHVS and CDR2 is FQNEAQ. CDR3 nucleotides: TGTGCCAGCAGCCGCATAGGACAGGCCTCAGATACGCAGTATTTT. Translation: CASSRIGQASDTQYF.

This clonotype came up a few times. The gene calls are TRBV6-5 and TRBJ1-1, with D possibly being TRBD1 (6 bases). Trimming left V 0 bases short and J 11 bases short, with 16 bases between. The CDR3 consists of 14 residues. The germline V gene has CDR1 MNHEY and CDR2 SVGAGI. This CDR3 reads CASSYSRGRLIAFF. Written as DNA, the CDR3 is TGTGCCAGCAGTTACTCGCGGGGGCGCTTAATTGCTTTCTTT.

This rearrangement joins TRBV7-9 to TRBJ1-1; 7 bases are a match to TRBD1. In germline, CDR1 is SEHNR, CDR2 FQNEAQ (reference sequence). This CDR3 has 16 amino acids. J lost 5 bases, V lost 4 bases, and 13 bases had no gene match. The CDR3, as DNA: TGTGCCAGCAGCTCGTCCCCCCGGGACAGCGAAACTGAAGCTTTCTTT. Amino acids: CASSSSPRDSETEAFF. Full variable domain (missing parts from reference TRBV7-9 and TRBJ1-1): DTGVSQNPRHKITKRGQNVTFRCDPISEHNRLYWYRQTLGQGPEFLTYFQNEAQLEKSRLLSDRFSAERPKGSFSTLEIQRTEQGDSAMYLCASSSSPRDSETEAFFGQGTRLTVV.

The rearrangement uses TRBV7-8 and TRBJ2-4, with D perhaps being TRBD1 or TRBD2 (6 bases each). Trimming took 3 bases from V and 1 from J, leaving 10 bases between them. There are 15 residues in the CDR3. CDR1 and CDR2 (germline): SGHVS, FQNEAQ. The CDR3 coding sequence is TGTGCCAGCAGCTTCGGGGGCCAGGCCAAAAACATTCAGTACTTC. It encodes CASSFGGQAKNIQYF.

This chain connects TRBV28 to TRBJ2-2; D uncertain. Germline values: CDR1 MDHEN, CDR2 SYDVKM. The CDR3 spans 16 residues. Trimming took off 6 bases at V and 1 base at J, with 15 bases between the two ends. This CDR3 is CASSRVGTLNTGELFF. The CDR3, as DNA: TGTGCCAGCAGCCGCGTAGGCACCCTGAACACCGGGGAGCTGTTTTTT.

The V and J genes are TRBV7-9 and TRBJ2-7; tentatively, D is TRBD2 (6 bases). Matching the DNA end better, TRBJ2-1 makes the J call doubtful. The CDR3 has 13 amino acids. Germline lookup yields CDR1 SEHNR and CDR2 FQNEAQ (reference sequence). The CDR3 DNA is TGTGCCAGCAGTAGACGGGGGTATGTTGAGCAGTTCTTC. Amino acid sequence: CASSRRGYVEQFF.

The CDR3 sequence is CASILGIGGNTIYF. The CDR3 DNA reads TGTGCCAGCATCCTCGGGATCGGCGGAAACACCATATATTTT. This chain connects TRBV12-3 or TRBV12-4 to TRBJ1-3; D uncertain. Between the trimmed V and J ends, which lost 7 bases and 4 bases, there was a span of 14 bases. The CDR3 runs 14 residues.

This clonotype was seen only a few times. The V and J genes are TRBV7-2 and TRBJ1-2; D is unclear. This CDR3 has 14 residues. Germline V lookup: CDR1 SGHTA, CDR2 FQGNSA. V dropped 2 bases and J dropped 1 base, with 8 bases sitting between them. CDR3: CASSLNAYNYGYTF. For the CDR3, the DNA is TGTGCCAGCAGCTTAAATGCGTATAACTATGGCTACACCTTC.

This clonotype was detected a few times. The rearrangement uses TRBV11-2 and TRBJ2-5, with 9 bases lining up with TRBD2. The trim removed 5 bases at V and 5 bases at J, leaving 15 bases unmatched. The CDR3 loop spans 17 amino acids. CDR1 and CDR2 from the germline V gene are SGHAT and FQNNGV. In nucleotides, the CDR3 is TGTGCCAGCAGCCACCCCAGTCGGCTAGCGGGACGGGAGACCCAGTACTTC. The encoded protein is CASSHPSRLAGRETQYF.

This sequence joins TRBV28 and TRBJ1-2; the D gene is possibly TRBD1 (6 bases). CDR3 length: 13 residues. Per germline, CDR1 MDHEN and CDR2 SYDVKM. Trimming stripped 6 bases from V and 5 bases from J, with 13 bases between. CDR3 bases: TGTGCCAGCAGATACACGAGGGGGTATGGCTACACCTTC. It yields the protein CASRYTRGYGYTF.

The CDR3 is CASSPQGLPNEQFF. The CDR3 DNA reads TGTGCCAGCAGCCCTCAGGGACTTCCCAATGAGCAGTTCTTC. The rearrangement uses TRBV7-6 and TRBJ2-1; tentatively, D is TRBD2 (6 bases). The germline V gene encodes CDR1 SGHVS and CDR2 FNYEAQ. V was shortened by 5 bases and J by 6 bases, with 14 bases between the two germline ends. The CDR3 is made up of 14 amino acids.